The 18 T cell receptor beta chains listed next were all sequenced from one sample in a study of blood T cell repertoires in COVID-19. TCRdb's table, derived via immunoSEQ multiplex PCR, lists solely in-frame clones and lacks some. The sample yields 250,000 or so clones, approximately 84% seen once. The sample consisted of PBMCs or T cells enriched from blood (not recorded which). These receptor sequences come from a man in his sixties who had recovered from COVID-19.

This chain joins TRBV3-1 (or the pseudogene TRBV3-2) and TRBJ2-7, with D unclear. This CDR3 has 14 residues. Trimming took 1 base from V and 2 from J, leaving 9 bases between them. The germline CDR1 and CDR2 sequences are LGHDT and YNNKEL (reference sequence). The chain's CDR3 is CASSQVQQAYEQYF. DNA for the CDR3: TGTGCCAGCAGCCAAGTACAGCAAGCCTACGAGCAGTACTTC.

V and J are TRBV6-5 and TRBJ1-4, with D unclear. Germline V gene lookup returns CDR1 MNHEY and CDR2 SVGAGI. Trimming shortened V by 0 bases and J by 0 bases, and 5 bases separated the two germline ends. This CDR3 has 15 amino acids. The CDR3 protein is CASSYSHSTNEKLFF. CDR3 DNA: TGTGCCAGCAGTTACTCCCATTCAACTAATGAAAAACTGTTTTTT.

The V gene is TRBV5-4, the J gene TRBJ2-7; 11 bases are a match to TRBD1. Losses at the gene ends were 4 bases for V and 2 bases for J; bases not matched to a gene: 8. Germline values: CDR1 SGHNT, CDR2 YYREEE (reference sequence). The CDR3 has 16 residues. CDR3 DNA sequence: TGTGCCAGCAGCCCCGGATGGGACAGGGGGACCTACGAGCAGTACTTC. Protein product: CASSPGWDRGTYEQYF.

This chain uses TRBV19 with TRBJ2-1, with 8 nucleotides matching TRBD2. The CDR3 totals 17 residues. The germline gives CDR1 LNHDA, CDR2 SQIVND (reference sequence). Losses at the gene ends were 5 bases for V and 4 bases for J; bases not matched to a gene: 13. The CDR3 sequence is CASSGVWLAGLYNEQFF. The CDR3 DNA sequence: TGTGCCAGTAGTGGGGTGTGGCTAGCGGGCCTGTACAATGAGCAGTTCTTC.

The V and J genes are TRBV5-1 and TRBJ1-1; a weak D match, TRBD1 (5 bases). This CDR3 has 13 amino acids. Germline lookup yields CDR1 SGHRS and CDR2 YFSETQ. The V end lost 5 bases, the J end lost 1 base, and 9 bases lay between the germline ends. CDR3 sequence (DNA): TGCGCCAGCAGACAGGTGGGGAACACTGAAGCTTTCTTT. Translating it yields CASRQVGNTEAFF.

The chain uses TRBV2 and TRBJ1-3; the match to TRBD1 covers 10 bases. The trim removed 6 bases at V and 3 bases at J, leaving 2 bases unmatched. The CDR3 spans 14 residues. Germline V gene data show CDR1 as SNHLY and CDR2 as FYNNEI. Written as DNA, the CDR3 is TGTGCCAGCAGCCGGGACAGGGGTGGAAACACCATATATTTT. Amino acids: CASSRDRGGNTIYF.

The rearrangement links TRBV6-1 to TRBJ1-5; 10 bases agree with TRBD1. J gave up 9 bases and V 3 bases, and 5 bases lay outside the gene matches. Per germline, CDR1 MNHNS and CDR2 SASEGT. This CDR3 is built from 14 residues. The CDR3 nucleotides read TGTGCCAGCAGTGAGGGGACAGGGGAAGCGCCCCAGCATTTT. Translated: CASSEGTGEAPQHF.

This chain links TRBV29-1 with TRBJ2-7; 10 positions agree with TRBD1. Trimming took 5 bases from V and 1 from J; bases not matched to a gene: 5. Germline V gene lookup returns CDR1 SQVTM and CDR2 ANQGSEA. CDR3 length equals 14 residues. This CDR3 reads CSVWWTGGSYEQYF. In DNA, the CDR3 is TGCAGCGTTTGGTGGACAGGGGGGTCCTACGAGCAGTACTTC.

The chain carries TRBV24-1 and TRBJ2-3; TRBD1 aligns across 9 bases. V lost 5 bases to trimming and J lost 4 bases; unmatched junction nucleotides: 15. This CDR3 region has 18 residues. Germline lookup yields CDR1 KGHDR and CDR2 SFDVKD. CDR3 bases: TGTGCCACCAGTGTCCCGGGACAGGGTCGATGGGGGGCAGATACGCAGTATTTT. It translates to CATSVPGQGRWGADTQYF.

The chain has TRBV19 and TRBJ2-3; possibly TRBD1 for D (5 bases). Trimming took off 3 bases at V and 6 bases at J, with 13 bases between the two ends. The germline CDR1 and CDR2 sequences are LNHDA and SQIVND (reference sequence). This CDR3 is built from 14 residues. As DNA, the CDR3 is TGTGCCAGTAGTATGTCAGGGATTGGCGATACGCAGTATTTT. This gives the protein CASSMSGIGDTQYF. The full variable domain, completed using reference TRBV19 and TRBJ2-3, is DGGITQSPKYLFRKEGQNVTLSCEQNLNHDAMYWYRQDPGQGLRLIYYSQIVNDFQKGDIAEGYSVSREKKESFPLTVTSAQKNPTAFYLCASSMSGIGDTQYFGPGTRLTVL.

The chain joins TRBV29-1 to TRBJ2-3, with a weak D call TRBD1 (6 bases). Trimming stripped 7 bases from V and 3 bases from J, with 11 bases between. This CDR3 spans 12 amino acids. Germline CDR1 SQVTM, CDR2 ANQGSEA. The CDR3 DNA reads TGCAGCGCCGACAGGCGAACAGATACGCAGTATTTT. This encodes CSADRRTDTQYF.

The chain joins TRBV14 to TRBJ2-3; 10 nucleotides align to TRBD2. Germline V CDR1 and CDR2: SGHDN, FVKESK. V shed 2 bases, J shed 2 bases, and the junction held 10 bases outside the gene matches. The CDR3 is made up of 18 amino acids. The CDR3 here is CASSQLRLAGYTTDTQYF. DNA of the CDR3: TGTGCCAGCAGCCAATTACGACTAGCGGGTTATACCACAGATACGCAGTATTTT.

V and J are TRBV4-2 and TRBJ1-2, with D possibly matching TRBD1 (6 bases). V lost 0 bases and J 2 bases, leaving 10 bases between the germline ends. This CDR3 comprises 15 residues. Germline values: CDR1 LGHNA, CDR2 YNFKEQ. The CDR3 DNA is TGTGCCAGCAGCCAAGAAAACAGGGAGAACTATGGCTACACCTTC. Residues: CASSQENRENYGYTF.

This chain links TRBV18 with TRBJ1-5; 9 nucleotides match TRBD1. The CDR3 loop spans 17 amino acids. Germline CDR1 reads KGHSH; CDR2 reads LQKENI. V was clipped by 5 bases and J by 2 bases; unmatched bases: 10. The CDR3 spells CASSSGQGVMGNQPQHF. The CDR3 bases are TGTGCCAGCTCATCGGGACAGGGTGTCATGGGCAATCAGCCCCAGCATTTT.

This clone has only a few counts. CDR3 in amino acids: CASSSRTGSFTEAFF. The CDR3 bases are TGTGCCAGCAGCTCCCGGACAGGGAGTTTCACTGAAGCTTTCTTT. The chain carries TRBV7-2 and TRBJ1-1, with 8 bases identical to TRBD1. Germline lookup yields CDR1 SGHTA and CDR2 FQGNSA. The V and J ends lost 4 bases and 4 bases, in that order; junction bases with no gene match: 8. The CDR3 covers 15 residues.

On this clone itself: The sample carries other DNA sequences with the same CDR3. The chain has TRBV7-2 and TRBJ1-6, with 7 bases lining up with TRBD1. The trim removed 5 bases at V and 6 bases at J, leaving 4 bases unmatched. Looked up from germline, CDR1 is SGHTA and CDR2 is FQGNSA. The length of the CDR3 is 14 residues. The CDR3 here is CASSQGTANSPLHF. CDR3 DNA: TGTGCCAGCAGCCAAGGGACAGCTAATTCACCCCTCCACTTT.

The V call is TRBV5-1, the J call TRBJ1-1; D is possibly TRBD1 (5 bases). There are 16 residues in the CDR3. The V end lost 2 bases, the J end lost 5 bases, and 19 bases lay between the germline ends. Germline lookup yields CDR1 SGHRS and CDR2 YFSETQ. CDR3 nucleotide sequence: TGCGCCAGCAGCTTCATTCTAGGGGCGCGGGGAACTGAAGCTTTCTTT. Translated, it gives CASSFILGARGTEAFF.

The chain combines TRBV19 with TRBJ1-2; a weak D match, TRBD1 (6 bases). Trimming cost V 2 bases and J 4 bases, with 11 bases left between them. There are 14 residues in the CDR3. Germline CDR1 is LNHDA and CDR2 is SQIVND (reference sequence). The CDR3 region has the DNA TGTGCCAGTAGTATACAGGGAGGGGGCTATGGCTACACCTTC. Amino acid sequence: CASSIQGGGYGYTF.